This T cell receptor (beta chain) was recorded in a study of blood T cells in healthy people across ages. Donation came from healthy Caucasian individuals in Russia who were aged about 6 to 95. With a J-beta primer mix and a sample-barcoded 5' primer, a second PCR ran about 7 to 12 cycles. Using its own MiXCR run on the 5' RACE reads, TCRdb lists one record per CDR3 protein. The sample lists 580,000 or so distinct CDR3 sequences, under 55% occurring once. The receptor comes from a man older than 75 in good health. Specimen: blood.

The CDR3 DNA reads as TGTGCCAGCAGCTTTGGCCCGACTCAGCCCCAGCATTTT. Its translation is CASSFGPTQPQHF. The chain has TRBV7-2 and TRBJ1-5; D not resolved. From germline, CDR1 is SGHTA and CDR2 FQGNSA. The CDR3 extends over 13 amino acids. V lost 3 bases to trimming and J lost 6 bases, with 9 bases between them.